The 4 T cell receptor beta chains in this list originate from one sample, sequenced in a study of blood T cell repertoires in COVID-19 (dated by TCRdb to about 2020). Library construction relied on the immunoSEQ multiplex PCR assay. TCRdb holds this immuneACCESS table with in-frame rearrangements only. Some clones are missing; in checked studies, unresolved V genes explain under half, and the rest has no known cause. In all, the sample holds more than 95,000 clones, and about 85% of those were seen once. Around 4% of the sample is held by the ten biggest clonotypes. The sequenced sample was peripheral blood. Receptor source: a man aged 45 to 65 with acute or convalescent COVID-19.

This clone has a single count. The chain carries TRBV11-2 and TRBJ1-1; D might be TRBD1 (6 bases). V was pared by 2 bases and J by 4 bases, with 11 bases between. The CDR3 length is 14 residues. The germline gives CDR1 SGHAT, CDR2 FQNNGV. The CDR3 spells CASSLIGRGTEAFF. DNA for the CDR3: TGTGCCAGCAGCTTAATAGGCAGGGGCACTGAAGCTTTCTTT.

The gene calls are TRBV3-1 (or the pseudogene TRBV3-2) and TRBJ1-4, with a tentative D call TRBD1 (5 bases). Germline V lookup: CDR1 LGHDT, CDR2 YNNKEL (reference sequence). CDR3 size: 14 residues. V lost 10 bases to trimming and J lost 4 bases, with 16 bases between them. The CDR3 protein is CAIFIGTHNEKLFF. In DNA, the CDR3 is TGTGCCATCTTTATCGGGACTCATAATGAAAAACTGTTTTTT.

V and J are TRBV6-4 and TRBJ1-3; tentatively, D is TRBD1 (6 bases). In germline, CDR1 is MRHNA, CDR2 SNTAGT. The CDR3 totals 16 residues. Trimming stripped 5 bases from V and 0 bases from J, with 14 bases between. The CDR3 region is CASSTTPGDSGNTIYF. In DNA form, the CDR3 reads TGTGCCAGCAGTACCACTCCAGGGGACTCTGGAAACACCATATATTTT.

The table lists this clone with a count of one. The chain links TRBV7-8 to TRBJ1-1; weak D call: TRBD1 (5 bases). The V end was cut by 5 bases, the J end by 0 bases, with 10 bases between. This CDR3 comprises 14 residues. From germline, CDR1 is SGHVS and CDR2 FQNEAQ. This CDR3 is CASSGGGVNTEAFF. The CDR3 coding sequence is TGTGCCAGCAGCGGGGGAGGGGTGAACACTGAAGCTTTCTTT.